Below are 7 T cell receptor beta chains sequenced from a single sample in a study of Graves' ophthalmopathy and Graves' hyperthyroidism. Amplifying from RNA transcripts, the study obtained TCR beta CDR3 regions. The workflow started with a first-round RT-PCR run with HTBI primers and then moved on to a second-round multiplex PCR. TCRdb called the multiplex PCR reads again in MiXCR, with one record for every CDR3 protein. The sample lists approximately 330,000 distinct CDR3 sequences; 15% to 20% were seen once. The sequenced material came from peripheral blood. The receptors derive from an adult man with Graves' ophthalmopathy.

This clonotype was picked up many times. J is TRBJ2-5 and V is TRBV7-2; 9 nucleotides line up with TRBD2. This CDR3 is built from 16 residues. The V and J ends lost 2 bases and 3 bases, in that order; junction bases with no gene match: 7. CDR1 and CDR2 from the germline V gene are SGHTA and FQGNSA. As DNA, the CDR3 is TGTGCCAGCAGCTTAAGGCCTTTAGCGGGGGAAGAGACCCAGTACTTC. The encoded protein is CASSLRPLAGEETQYF. Drawing the rest from reference TRBV7-2 and TRBJ2-5, the complete variable domain is GAGVSQSPSNKVTEKGKDVELRCDPISGHTALYWYRQSLGQGLEFLIYFQGNSAPDKSGLPSDRFSAERTGGSVSTLTIQRTQQEDSAVYLCASSLRPLAGEETQYFGPGTRLLVL.

The table lists this clonotype with a few counts. V usage is TRBV20-1 and J usage is TRBJ1-1; D call uncertain. CDR3 length equals 11 residues. Trimming pared 0 bases from V and 8 bases from J, leaving 7 bases between. Germline V gene lookup returns CDR1 DFQATT and CDR2 SNEGSKA (reference sequence). CDR3 in DNA: TGCAGTGCTAGAGATTTACCCGAAGCTTTCTTT. Its translation is CSARDLPEAFF.

Many counts were recorded for this clonotype. The rearrangement uses TRBV5-1 and TRBJ1-2; D perhaps matches TRBD1 (6 bases). The germline V gene encodes CDR1 SGHRS and CDR2 YFSETQ. Trimming removed 4 bases from V and 4 bases from J, with 14 bases in between. CDR3 size: 14 residues. The CDR3 DNA follows: TGCGCCAGCAGCATCAGGGGTTCAAGCTATGGCTACACCTTC. This gives the protein CASSIRGSSYGYTF.

The rearrangement joins TRBV7-2 to TRBJ1-3, with 8 bases aligning to TRBD1. Germline V lookup: CDR1 SGHTA, CDR2 FQGNSA. This CDR3 region has 15 residues. Trimming removed 4 bases from V and 2 bases from J; junction bases left unmatched: 4. CDR3 protein: CASSSQTGAGNTIYF. The CDR3 nucleotides are TGTGCCAGCAGCTCTCAGACAGGGGCTGGAAACACCATATATTTT. Full variable domain (rest looked up from reference TRBV7-2 and TRBJ1-3): GAGVSQSPSNKVTEKGKDVELRCDPISGHTALYWYRQSLGQGLEFLIYFQGNSAPDKSGLPSDRFSAERTGGSVSTLTIQRTQQEDSAVYLCASSSQTGAGNTIYFGEGSWLTVV.

This clonotype has a count of ten or more. The chain joins TRBV11-2 to TRBJ2-7; TRBD2 aligns across 11 bases. The CDR3 runs 15 residues. Germline CDR1 and CDR2: SGHAT and FQNNGV. Trimming at V came to 5 bases and at J to 5 bases, leaving 8 bases not matched to a gene. The CDR3 region is CASSTRLAGNDEQYF. CDR3 DNA: TGTGCCAGCAGCACGCGACTAGCGGGAAACGACGAGCAGTACTTC.

This clonotype was observed many times. V gene TRBV5-1 combines with J gene TRBJ2-5; tentatively, D is TRBD1 or TRBD2 (5 bases each). The length of the CDR3 is 16 residues. V dropped 2 bases and J dropped 2 bases, with 16 bases sitting between them. CDR1 SGHRS and CDR2 YFSETQ come from the germline V gene. This CDR3 reads CASSFNPGRPQETQYF. CDR3 DNA: TGCGCCAGCAGCTTTAACCCGGGACGTCCGCAAGAGACCCAGTACTTC.

This clonotype was recorded many times. This sequence joins TRBV18 and TRBJ2-7; TRBD1 matches at 7 bases. Germline CDR1 reads KGHSH; CDR2 reads LQKENI. V trimming: 6 bases; J trimming: 0 bases; junction bases outside the gene matches: 11. The CDR3 runs 16 residues. The CDR3 loop reads CASSLDRASFSYEQYF. The CDR3 bases are TGTGCCAGCTCGCTAGACAGGGCCTCATTCTCCTACGAGCAGTACTTC.